Here is one T cell receptor (beta chain) with its context. This CDR3 comprises 15 residues. Germline assignment: CDR1 SGDLS and CDR2 YYNGEE. The V gene lost 4 bases and the J gene lost 3 bases, with 14 bases spanning the gap. Each CDR3 protein is one row after TCRdb ran MiXCR on the RT-PCR reads. The repertoire holds hundreds of thousands of distinct CDR3 sequences, with more than 13% as singletons. This receptor was obtained from a female donor in good health, serving as a healthy control. Sequencing was carried out using memory CD4+ T cells from blood. The chain joins TRBV9 to TRBJ1-5; D not certain. The CDR3 region is CASSLGPEANQPQHF. CDR3 DNA sequence: TGTGCCAGCAGCCTCGGGCCCGAAGCCAATCAGCCCCAGCATTTT.